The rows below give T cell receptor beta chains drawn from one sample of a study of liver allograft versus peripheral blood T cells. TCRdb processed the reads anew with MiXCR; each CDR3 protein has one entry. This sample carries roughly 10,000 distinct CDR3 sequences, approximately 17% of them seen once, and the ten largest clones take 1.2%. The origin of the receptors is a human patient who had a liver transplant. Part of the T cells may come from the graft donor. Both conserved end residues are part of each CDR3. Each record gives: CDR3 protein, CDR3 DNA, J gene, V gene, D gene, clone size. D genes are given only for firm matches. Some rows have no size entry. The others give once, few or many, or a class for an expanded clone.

cdr3_aa: CASSLVSSGGTEAFF; cdr3_nt: TGTGCCAGCAGCTTAGTATCCTCGGGGGGGACTGAAGCTTTCTTT; j_call: TRBJ1-1; v_call: TRBV7-2; d_call: NA; clone_size: medium-sized
cdr3_aa: CASSLARYNEQFF; cdr3_nt: TGTGCCAGCAGCTTAGCCAGATACAATGAGCAGTTCTTC; j_call: TRBJ2-1; v_call: TRBV7-2; d_call: NA; clone_size: NA
cdr3_aa: CASSWAVYNEQFF; cdr3_nt: TGTGCCAGCAGTTGGGCAGTCTATAATGAGCAGTTCTTC; j_call: TRBJ2-1; v_call: TRBV6-5; d_call: NA; clone_size: NA
cdr3_aa: CASSPTLSGGEQYF; cdr3_nt: TGTGCCAGCAGTCCAACCCTCTCGGGAGGCGAGCAGTACTTC; j_call: TRBJ2-7; v_call: TRBV7-2; d_call: TRBD2; clone_size: many
cdr3_aa: CASSYEVRTGEKLFF; cdr3_nt: TGTGCCAGCAGTTACGAGGTCAGGACGGGCGAAAAACTGTTTTTT; j_call: TRBJ1-4; v_call: TRBV6-2/TRBV6-3; d_call: NA; clone_size: medium-sized
cdr3_aa: CASSPGGLMGEQYF; cdr3_nt: TGTGCCAGCAGTCCAGGGGGACTGATGGGCGAGCAGTACTTC; j_call: TRBJ2-7; v_call: TRBV5-6; d_call: NA; clone_size: many
cdr3_aa: CASQKPGSPFF; cdr3_nt: TGTGCCAGCCAGAAACCGGGTTCGCCTTTCTTT; j_call: TRBJ1-1; v_call: TRBV6-2/TRBV6-3; d_call: NA; clone_size: medium-sized
cdr3_aa: CASKSGATYEQYF; cdr3_nt: TGTGCCAGCAAGAGCGGGGCAACCTACGAGCAGTACTTC; j_call: TRBJ2-7; v_call: TRBV27; d_call: TRBD2; clone_size: few
cdr3_aa: CASSQTGYEGYTF; cdr3_nt: TGTGCCAGCAGTCAGACAGGGTATGAAGGCTACACCTTC; j_call: TRBJ1-2; v_call: TRBV10-3; d_call: TRBD1; clone_size: NA
cdr3_aa: CATLILQGASGYTF; cdr3_nt: TGTGCCACCCTAATCTTACAGGGGGCGAGTGGCTACACCTTC; j_call: TRBJ1-2; v_call: TRBV6-5; d_call: TRBD1; clone_size: many
cdr3_aa: CAWSVVFGNTIYF; cdr3_nt: TGTGCCTGGAGTGTTGTTTTCGGAAACACCATATATTTT; j_call: TRBJ1-3; v_call: TRBV30; d_call: NA; clone_size: once
cdr3_aa: CASSPRVNSLYNEQFF; cdr3_nt: TGTGCCAGCTCACCACGGGTAAACAGCCTCTACAATGAGCAGTTCTTC; j_call: TRBJ2-1; v_call: TRBV18; d_call: NA; clone_size: many